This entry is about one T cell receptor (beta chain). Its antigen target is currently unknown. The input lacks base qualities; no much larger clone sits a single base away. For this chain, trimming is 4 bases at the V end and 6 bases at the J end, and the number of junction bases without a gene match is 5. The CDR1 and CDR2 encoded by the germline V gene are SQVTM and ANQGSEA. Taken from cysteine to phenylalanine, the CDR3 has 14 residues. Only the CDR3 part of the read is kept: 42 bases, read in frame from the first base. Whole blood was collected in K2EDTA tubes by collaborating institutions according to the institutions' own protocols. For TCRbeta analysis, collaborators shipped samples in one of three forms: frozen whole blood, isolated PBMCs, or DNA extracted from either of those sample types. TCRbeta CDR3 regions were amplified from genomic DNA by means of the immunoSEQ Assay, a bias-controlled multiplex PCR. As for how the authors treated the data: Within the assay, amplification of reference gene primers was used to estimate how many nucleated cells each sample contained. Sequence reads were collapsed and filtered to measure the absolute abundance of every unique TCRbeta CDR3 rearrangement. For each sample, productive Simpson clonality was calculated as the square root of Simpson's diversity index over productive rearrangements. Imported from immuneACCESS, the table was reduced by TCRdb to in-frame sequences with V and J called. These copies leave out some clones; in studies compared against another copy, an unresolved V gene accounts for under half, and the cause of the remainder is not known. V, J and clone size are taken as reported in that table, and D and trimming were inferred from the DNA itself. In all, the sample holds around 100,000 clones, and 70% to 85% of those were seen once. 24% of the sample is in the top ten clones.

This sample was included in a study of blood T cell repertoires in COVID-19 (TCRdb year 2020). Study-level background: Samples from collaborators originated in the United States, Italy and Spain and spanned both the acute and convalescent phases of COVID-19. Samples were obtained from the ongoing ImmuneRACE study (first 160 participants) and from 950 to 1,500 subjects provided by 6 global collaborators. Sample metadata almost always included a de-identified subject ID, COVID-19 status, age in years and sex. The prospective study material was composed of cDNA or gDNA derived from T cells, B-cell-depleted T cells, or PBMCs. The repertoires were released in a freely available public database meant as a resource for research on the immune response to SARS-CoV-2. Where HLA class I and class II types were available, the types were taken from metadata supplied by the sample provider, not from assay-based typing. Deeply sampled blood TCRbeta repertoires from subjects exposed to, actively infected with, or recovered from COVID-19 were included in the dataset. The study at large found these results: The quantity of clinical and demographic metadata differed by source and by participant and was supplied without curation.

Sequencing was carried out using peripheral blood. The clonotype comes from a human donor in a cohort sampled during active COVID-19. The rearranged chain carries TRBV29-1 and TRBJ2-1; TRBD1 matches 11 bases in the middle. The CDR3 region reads CSVVPGQGGNEQFF. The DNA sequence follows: TGCAGCGTTGTACCGGGACAGGGGGGCAATGAGCAGTTCTTC.